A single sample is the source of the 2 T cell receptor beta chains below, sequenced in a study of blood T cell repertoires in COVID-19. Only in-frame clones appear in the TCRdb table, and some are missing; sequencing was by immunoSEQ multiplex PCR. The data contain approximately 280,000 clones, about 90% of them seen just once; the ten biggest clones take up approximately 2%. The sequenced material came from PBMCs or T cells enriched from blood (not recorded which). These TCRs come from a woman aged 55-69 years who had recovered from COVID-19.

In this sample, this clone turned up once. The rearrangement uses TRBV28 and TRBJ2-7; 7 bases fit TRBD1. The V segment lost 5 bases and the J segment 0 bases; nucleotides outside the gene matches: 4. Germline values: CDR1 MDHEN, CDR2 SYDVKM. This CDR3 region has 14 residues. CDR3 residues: CASSPAGGSYEQYF. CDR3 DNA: TGTGCCAGCAGTCCGGCAGGGGGCTCCTACGAGCAGTACTTC.

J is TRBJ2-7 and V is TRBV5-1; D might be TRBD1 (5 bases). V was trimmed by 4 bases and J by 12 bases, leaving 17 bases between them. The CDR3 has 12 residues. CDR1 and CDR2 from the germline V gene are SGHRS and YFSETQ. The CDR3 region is CASSNVQGSRYF. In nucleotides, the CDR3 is TGCGCCAGCAGCAACGTTCAGGGTAGTCGGTACTTC.